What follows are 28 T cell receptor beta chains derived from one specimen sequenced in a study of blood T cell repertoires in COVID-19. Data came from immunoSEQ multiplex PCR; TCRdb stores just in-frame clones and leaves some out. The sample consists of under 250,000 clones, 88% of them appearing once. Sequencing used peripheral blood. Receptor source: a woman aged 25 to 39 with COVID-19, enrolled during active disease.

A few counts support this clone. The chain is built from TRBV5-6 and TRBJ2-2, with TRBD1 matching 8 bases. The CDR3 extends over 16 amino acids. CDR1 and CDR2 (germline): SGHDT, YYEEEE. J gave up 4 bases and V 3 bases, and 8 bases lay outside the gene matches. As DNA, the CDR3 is TGTGCCAGCAGCTGGGGGACCGGGACAGGCACCGGGGAGCTGTTTTTT. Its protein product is CASSWGTGTGTGELFF. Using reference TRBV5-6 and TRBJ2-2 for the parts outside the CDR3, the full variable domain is DAGVTQSPTHLIKTRGQQVTLRCSPKSGHDTVSWYQQALGQGPQFIFQYYEEEERQRGNFPDRFSGHQFPNYSSELNVNALLLGDSALYLCASSWGTGTGTGELFFGEGSRLTVL.

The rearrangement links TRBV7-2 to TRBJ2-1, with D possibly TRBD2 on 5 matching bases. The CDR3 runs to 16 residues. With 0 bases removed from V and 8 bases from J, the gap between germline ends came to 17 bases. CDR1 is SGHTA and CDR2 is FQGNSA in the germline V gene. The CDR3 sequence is CASSLAASPSRDEQFF. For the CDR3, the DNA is TGTGCCAGCAGCTTAGCGGCTAGCCCCTCGAGGGATGAGCAGTTCTTC.

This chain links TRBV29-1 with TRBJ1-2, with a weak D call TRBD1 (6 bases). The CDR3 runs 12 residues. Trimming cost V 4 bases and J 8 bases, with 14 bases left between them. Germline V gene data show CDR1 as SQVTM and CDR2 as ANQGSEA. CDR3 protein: CSVGRGGDGYTF. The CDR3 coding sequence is TGCAGCGTTGGACGGGGGGGCGACGGCTACACCTTC.

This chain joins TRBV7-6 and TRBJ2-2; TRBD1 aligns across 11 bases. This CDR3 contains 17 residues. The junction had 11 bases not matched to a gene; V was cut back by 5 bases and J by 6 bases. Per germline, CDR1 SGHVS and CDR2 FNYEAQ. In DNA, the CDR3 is TGTGCCAGCAGCACCCGAGGGACAGGGGGGGGTTCCGGGGAGCTGTTTTTT. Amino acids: CASSTRGTGGGSGELFF. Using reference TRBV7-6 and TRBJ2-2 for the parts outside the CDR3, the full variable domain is GAGVSQSPRYKVTKRGQDVALRCDPISGHVSLYWYRQALGQGPEFLTYFNYEAQQDKSGLPNDRFSAERPEGSISTLTIQRTEQRDSAMYRCASSTRGTGGGSGELFFGEGSRLTVL.

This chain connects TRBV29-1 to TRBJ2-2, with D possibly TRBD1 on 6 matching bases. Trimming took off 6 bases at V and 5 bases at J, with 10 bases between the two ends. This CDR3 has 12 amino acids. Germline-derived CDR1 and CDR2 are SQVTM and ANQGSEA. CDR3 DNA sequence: TGCAGCGTCTTGCAGGGGACCGGGGAGCTGTTTTTT. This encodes CSVLQGTGELFF.

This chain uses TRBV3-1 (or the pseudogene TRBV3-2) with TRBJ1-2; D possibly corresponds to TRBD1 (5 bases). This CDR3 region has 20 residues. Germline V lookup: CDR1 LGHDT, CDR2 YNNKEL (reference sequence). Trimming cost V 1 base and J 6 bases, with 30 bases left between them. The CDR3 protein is CASSQAPPGPGKGRTNGYTF. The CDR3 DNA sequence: TGTGCCAGCAGCCAAGCTCCCCCAGGGCCAGGGAAAGGAAGGACTAATGGCTACACCTTC.

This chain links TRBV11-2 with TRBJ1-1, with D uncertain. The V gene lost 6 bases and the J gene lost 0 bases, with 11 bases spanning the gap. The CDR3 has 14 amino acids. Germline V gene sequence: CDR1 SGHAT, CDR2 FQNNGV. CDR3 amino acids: CASSRSTVNTEAFF. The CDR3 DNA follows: TGTGCCAGCAGTCGATCTACAGTGAACACTGAAGCTTTCTTT.

The CDR3 is CASSPGLAEFTDTQYF. The CDR3 DNA reads TGTGCCAGCAGCCCGGGACTAGCGGAATTCACAGATACGCAGTATTTT. The chain recombines TRBV5-6 with TRBJ2-3, with 11 bases that match TRBD2. The germline CDR1 and CDR2 sequences are SGHDT and YYEEEE. There are 16 residues in the CDR3. Trimming at V came to 4 bases and at J to 2 bases, leaving 6 bases not matched to a gene.

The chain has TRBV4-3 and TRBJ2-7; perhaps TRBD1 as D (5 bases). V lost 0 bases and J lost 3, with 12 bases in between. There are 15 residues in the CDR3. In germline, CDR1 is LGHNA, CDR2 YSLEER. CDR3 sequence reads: CASSQEETGYYEQYF. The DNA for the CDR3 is TGCGCCAGCAGCCAAGAGGAAACAGGATACTACGAGCAGTACTTC.

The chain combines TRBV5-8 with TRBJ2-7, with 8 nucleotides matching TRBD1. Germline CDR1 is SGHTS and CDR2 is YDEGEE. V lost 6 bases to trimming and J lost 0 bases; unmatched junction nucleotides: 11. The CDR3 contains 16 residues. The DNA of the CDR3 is TGTGCCAGCACCAGGACAGGGTATACGAGCTCCTACGAGCAGTACTTC. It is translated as CASTRTGYTSSYEQYF.

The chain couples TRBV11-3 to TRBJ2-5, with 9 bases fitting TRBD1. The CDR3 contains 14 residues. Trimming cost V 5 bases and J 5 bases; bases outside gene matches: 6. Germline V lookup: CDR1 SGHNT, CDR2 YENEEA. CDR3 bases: TGTGCCAGCAGCACGGGACAGGGTCGGGAGACCCAGTACTTC. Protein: CASSTGQGRETQYF.

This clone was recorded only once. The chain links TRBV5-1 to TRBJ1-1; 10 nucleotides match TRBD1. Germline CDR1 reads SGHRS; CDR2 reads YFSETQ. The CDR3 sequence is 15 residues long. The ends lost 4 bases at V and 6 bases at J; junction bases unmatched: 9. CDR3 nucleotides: TGCGCCAGCAGCAGGAGGACAGGGGGAACGGCTGAAGCTTTCTTT. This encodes CASSRRTGGTAEAFF. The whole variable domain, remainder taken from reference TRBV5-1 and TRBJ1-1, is KAGVTQTPRYLIKTRGQQVTLSCSPISGHRSVSWYQQTPGQGLQFLFEYFSETQRNKGNFPGRFSGRQFSNSRSEMNVSTLELGDSALYLCASSRRTGGTAEAFFGQGTRLTVV.

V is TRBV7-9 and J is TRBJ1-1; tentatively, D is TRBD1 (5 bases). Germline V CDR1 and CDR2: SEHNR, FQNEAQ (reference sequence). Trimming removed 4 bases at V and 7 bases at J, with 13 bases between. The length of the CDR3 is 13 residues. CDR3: CASSSTGRGEAFF. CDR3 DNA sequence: TGTGCCAGCAGCTCGACGGGGAGGGGTGAAGCTTTCTTT.

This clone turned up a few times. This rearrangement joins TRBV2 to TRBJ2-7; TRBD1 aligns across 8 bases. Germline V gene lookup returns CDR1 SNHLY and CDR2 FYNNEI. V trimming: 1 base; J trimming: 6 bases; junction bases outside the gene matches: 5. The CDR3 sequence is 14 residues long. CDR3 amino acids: CASSEGTGSSEQYF. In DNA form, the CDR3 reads TGTGCCAGCAGTGAAGGGACAGGGTCAAGCGAGCAGTACTTC. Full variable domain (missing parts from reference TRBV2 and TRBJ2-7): EPEVTQTPSHQVTQMGQEVILRCVPISNHLYFYWYRQILGQKVEFLVSFYNNEISEKSEIFDDQFSVERPDGSNFTLKIRSTKLEDSAMYFCASSEGTGSSEQYFGPGTRLTVT.

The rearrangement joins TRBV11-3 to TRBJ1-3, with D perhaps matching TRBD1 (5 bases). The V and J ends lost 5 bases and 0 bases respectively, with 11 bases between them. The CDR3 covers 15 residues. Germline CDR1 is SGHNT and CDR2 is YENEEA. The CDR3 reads CASSPQDYSGNTIYF. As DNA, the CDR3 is TGTGCCAGCAGCCCACAGGATTACTCTGGAAACACCATATATTTT.

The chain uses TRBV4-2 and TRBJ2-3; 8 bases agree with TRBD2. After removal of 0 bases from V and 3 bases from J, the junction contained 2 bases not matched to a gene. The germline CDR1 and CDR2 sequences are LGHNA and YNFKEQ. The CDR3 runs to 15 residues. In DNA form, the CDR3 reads TGTGCCAGCAGCCAAGATCAGCGGGGGACAGATACGCAGTATTTT. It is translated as CASSQDQRGTDTQYF.

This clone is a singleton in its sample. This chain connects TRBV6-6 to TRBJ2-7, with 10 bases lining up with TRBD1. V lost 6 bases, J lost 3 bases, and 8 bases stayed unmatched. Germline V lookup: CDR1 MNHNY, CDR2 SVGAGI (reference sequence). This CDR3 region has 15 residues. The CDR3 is CASSPTGGGSYEQYF. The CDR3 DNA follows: TGTGCCAGCAGCCCGACAGGGGGCGGTAGCTACGAGCAGTACTTC.

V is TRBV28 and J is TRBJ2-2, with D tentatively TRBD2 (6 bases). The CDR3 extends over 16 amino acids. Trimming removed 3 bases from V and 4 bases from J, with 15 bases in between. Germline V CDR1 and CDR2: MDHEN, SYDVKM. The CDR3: CASSFPRQGGTGELFF. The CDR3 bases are TGTGCCAGCAGTTTCCCCCGGCAGGGAGGCACCGGGGAGCTGTTTTTT.

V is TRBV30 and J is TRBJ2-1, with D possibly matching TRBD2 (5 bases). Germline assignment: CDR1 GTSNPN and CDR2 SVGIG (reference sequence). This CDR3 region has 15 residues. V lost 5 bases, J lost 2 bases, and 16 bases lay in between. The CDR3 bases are TGTGCCTGGTCGCCCTATAGCGTGGCCTACAATGAGCAGTTCTTC. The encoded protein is CAWSPYSVAYNEQFF.

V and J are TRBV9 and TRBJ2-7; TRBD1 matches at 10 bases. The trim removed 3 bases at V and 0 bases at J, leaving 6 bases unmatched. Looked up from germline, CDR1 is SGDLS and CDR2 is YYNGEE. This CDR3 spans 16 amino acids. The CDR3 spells CASSASGTGDSYEQYV. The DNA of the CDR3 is TGTGCCAGCAGCGCATCCGGGACAGGGGACTCCTACGAGCAGTACGTC.

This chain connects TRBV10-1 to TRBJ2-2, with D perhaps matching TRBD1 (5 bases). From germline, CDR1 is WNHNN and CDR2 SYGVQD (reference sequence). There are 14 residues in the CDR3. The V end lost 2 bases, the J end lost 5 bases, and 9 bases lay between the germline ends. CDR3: CASSEDRATGELFF. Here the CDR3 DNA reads TGCGCCAGCAGTGAGGACAGAGCGACCGGGGAGCTGTTTTTT.

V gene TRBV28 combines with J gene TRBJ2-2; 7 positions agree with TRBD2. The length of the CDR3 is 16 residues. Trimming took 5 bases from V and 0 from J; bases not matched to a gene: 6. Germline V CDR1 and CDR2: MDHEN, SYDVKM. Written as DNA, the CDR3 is TGTGCCAGCAGTCTGGGGGGGACCACGAACACCGGGGAGCTGTTTTTT. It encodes CASSLGGTTNTGELFF.

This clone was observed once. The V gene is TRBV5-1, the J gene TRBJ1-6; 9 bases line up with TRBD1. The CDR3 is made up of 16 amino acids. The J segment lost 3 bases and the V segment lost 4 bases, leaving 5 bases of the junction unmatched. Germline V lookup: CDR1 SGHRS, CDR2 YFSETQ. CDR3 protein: CASSPGQGFYNSPLHF. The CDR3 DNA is TGCGCCAGCAGCCCGGGACAGGGATTCTATAATTCACCCCTCCACTTT.

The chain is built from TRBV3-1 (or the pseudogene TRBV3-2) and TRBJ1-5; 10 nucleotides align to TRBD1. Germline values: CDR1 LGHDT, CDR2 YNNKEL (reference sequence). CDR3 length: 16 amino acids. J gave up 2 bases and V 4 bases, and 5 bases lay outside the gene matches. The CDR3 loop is CASSPAGTGGNQPQHF. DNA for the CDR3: TGTGCCAGCAGCCCGGCGGGGACAGGGGGCAATCAGCCCCAGCATTTT.

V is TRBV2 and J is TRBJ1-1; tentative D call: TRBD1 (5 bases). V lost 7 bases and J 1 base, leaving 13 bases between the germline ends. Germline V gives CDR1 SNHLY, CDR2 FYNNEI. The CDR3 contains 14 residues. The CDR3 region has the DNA TGTGCCAGCACCATCGGTCAGGGGAACACTGAAGCTTTCTTT. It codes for CASTIGQGNTEAFF. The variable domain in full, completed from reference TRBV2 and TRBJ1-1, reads EPEVTQTPSHQVTQMGQEVILRCVPISNHLYFYWYRQILGQKVEFLVSFYNNEISEKSEIFDDQFSVERPDGSNFTLKIRSTKLEDSAMYFCASTIGQGNTEAFFGQGTRLTVV.

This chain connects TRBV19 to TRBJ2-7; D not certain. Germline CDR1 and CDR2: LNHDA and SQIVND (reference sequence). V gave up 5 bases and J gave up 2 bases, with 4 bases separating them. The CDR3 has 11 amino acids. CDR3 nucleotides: TGTGCCAGTAGTGTAACCTACGAGCAGTACGTC. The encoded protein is CASSVTYEQYV.

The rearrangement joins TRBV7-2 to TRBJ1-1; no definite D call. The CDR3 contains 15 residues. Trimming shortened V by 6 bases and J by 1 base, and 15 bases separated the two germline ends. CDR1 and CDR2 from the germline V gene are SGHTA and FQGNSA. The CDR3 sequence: CASSRNGGSNTEAFF. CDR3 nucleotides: TGTGCCAGCAGTCGAAACGGAGGATCGAACACTGAAGCTTTCTTT.

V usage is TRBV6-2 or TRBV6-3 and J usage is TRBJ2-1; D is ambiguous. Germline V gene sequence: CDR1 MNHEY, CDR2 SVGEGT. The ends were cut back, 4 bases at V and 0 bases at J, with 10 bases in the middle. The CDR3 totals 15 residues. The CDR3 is CASSLVLVSYNEQFF. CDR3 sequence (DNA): TGTGCCAGCAGTTTAGTGCTCGTCTCCTACAATGAGCAGTTCTTC.